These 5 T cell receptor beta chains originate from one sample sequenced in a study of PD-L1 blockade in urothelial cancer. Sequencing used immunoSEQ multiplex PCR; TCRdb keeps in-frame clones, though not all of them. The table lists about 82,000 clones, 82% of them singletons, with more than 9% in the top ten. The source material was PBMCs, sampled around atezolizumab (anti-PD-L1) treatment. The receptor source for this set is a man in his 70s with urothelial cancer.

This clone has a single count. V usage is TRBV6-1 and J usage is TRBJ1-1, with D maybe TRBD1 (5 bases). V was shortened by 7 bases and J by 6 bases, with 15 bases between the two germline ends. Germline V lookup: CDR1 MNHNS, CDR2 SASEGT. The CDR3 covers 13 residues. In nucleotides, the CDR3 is TGTGCCAGCACATCGCGGGGGATTCCTGAAGCTTTCTTT. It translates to CASTSRGIPEAFF.

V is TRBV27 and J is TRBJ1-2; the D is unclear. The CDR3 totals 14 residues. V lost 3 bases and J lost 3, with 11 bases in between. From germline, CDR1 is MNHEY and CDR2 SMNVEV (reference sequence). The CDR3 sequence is CASSLAGKDYGYTF. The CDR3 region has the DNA TGTGCCAGCAGTTTGGCGGGGAAGGACTATGGCTACACCTTC.

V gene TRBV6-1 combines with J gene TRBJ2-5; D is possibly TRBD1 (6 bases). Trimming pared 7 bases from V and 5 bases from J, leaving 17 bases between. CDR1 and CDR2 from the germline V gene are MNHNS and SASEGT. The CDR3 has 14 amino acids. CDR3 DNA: TGTGCCAGCAACGAGGGCAGGGGCCGGGAGACCCAGTACTTC. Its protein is CASNEGRGRETQYF.

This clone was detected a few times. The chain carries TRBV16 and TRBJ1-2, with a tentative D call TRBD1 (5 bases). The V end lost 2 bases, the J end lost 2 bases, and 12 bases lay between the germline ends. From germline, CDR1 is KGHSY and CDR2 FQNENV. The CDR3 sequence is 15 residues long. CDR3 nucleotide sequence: TGTGCCAGCAGCCAAAGGGCGACAGAGAACTATGGCTACACCTTC. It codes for CASSQRATENYGYTF. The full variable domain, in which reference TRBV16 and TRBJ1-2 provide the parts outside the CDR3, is GEEVAQTPKHLVRGEGQKAKLYCAPIKGHSYVFWYQQVLKNEFKFLISFQNENVFDETGMPKERFSAKCLPNSPCSLEIQATKLEDSAVYFCASSQRATENYGYTFGSGTRLTVV.

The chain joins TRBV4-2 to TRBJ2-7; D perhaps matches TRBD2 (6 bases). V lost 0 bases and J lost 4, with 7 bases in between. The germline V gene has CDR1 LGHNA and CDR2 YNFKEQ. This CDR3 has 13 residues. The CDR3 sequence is CASSQDRGYEQYF. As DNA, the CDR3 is TGTGCCAGCAGCCAAGATCGGGGGTACGAGCAGTACTTC.